This record covers a single T cell receptor beta chain. Exposed enrollees encountered a COVID-19 case at some point within 2 weeks before study entry. These data originate in a study of blood T cell repertoires in COVID-19. Profiling relied on immunoSEQ multiplex PCR, and the TCRdb table lists in-frame clones only, not all of them. The sample yields fewer than 350,000 clones, about nine tenths seen once. The source is a woman in her thirties who had been exposed to COVID-19. Sequenced material: PBMCs or T cells enriched from blood (not recorded which).

CDR3 sequence (DNA): TGTGCCAGCAGACGGGGGGCCAGGGAAAAACTGTTTTTT. Protein product: CASRRGAREKLFF. The J gene is TRBJ1-4, the V gene TRBV12-3 or TRBV12-4, with a possible D match to TRBD1 (6 bases). This CDR3 is built from 13 residues. Trimming removed 6 bases at V and 8 bases at J, with 13 bases between.